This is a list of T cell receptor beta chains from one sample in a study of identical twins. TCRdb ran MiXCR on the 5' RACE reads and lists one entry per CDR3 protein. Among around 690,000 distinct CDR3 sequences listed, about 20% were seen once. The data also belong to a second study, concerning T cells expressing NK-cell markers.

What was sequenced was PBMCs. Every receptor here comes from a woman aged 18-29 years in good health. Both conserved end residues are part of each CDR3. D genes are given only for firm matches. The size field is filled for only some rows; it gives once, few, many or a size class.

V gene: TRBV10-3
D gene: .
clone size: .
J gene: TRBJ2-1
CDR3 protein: CAISVGASLNNEQFF
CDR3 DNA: TGTGCCATCAGTGTGGGGGCTAGCTTAAACAATGAGCAGTTCTTC

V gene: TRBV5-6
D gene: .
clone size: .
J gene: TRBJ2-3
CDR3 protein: CASSPLFTSSTDTQYF
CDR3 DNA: TGTGCCAGCAGCCCGCTATTTACCTCTAGCACAGATACGCAGTATTTT

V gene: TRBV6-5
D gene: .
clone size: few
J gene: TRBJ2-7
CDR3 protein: CASSYYVGGGYEQYF
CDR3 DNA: TGTGCCAGCAGCTACTATGTGGGGGGCGGGTACGAGCAGTACTTC

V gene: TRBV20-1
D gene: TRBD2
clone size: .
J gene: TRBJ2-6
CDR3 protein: CSALTRAGMLSGANVLTF
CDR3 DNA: TGCAGTGCTCTAACCCGAGCGGGGATGCTATCTGGGGCCAACGTCCTGACTTTC

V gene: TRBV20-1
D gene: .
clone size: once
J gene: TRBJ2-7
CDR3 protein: CSARGPGDRQYEQYF
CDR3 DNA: TGCAGTGCTAGAGGTCCCGGGGACCGTCAATACGAGCAGTACTTC

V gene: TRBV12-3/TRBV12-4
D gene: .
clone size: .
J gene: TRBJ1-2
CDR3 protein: CASSTWVLRVPYGYTF
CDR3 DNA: TGTGCCAGCAGTACATGGGTCCTTCGGGTTCCATATGGCTACACCTTC

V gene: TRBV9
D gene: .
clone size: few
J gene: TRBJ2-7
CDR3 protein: CASSVSPGAGYEQYF
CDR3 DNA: TGTGCCAGCAGCGTTTCCCCGGGGGCAGGCTACGAGCAGTACTTC

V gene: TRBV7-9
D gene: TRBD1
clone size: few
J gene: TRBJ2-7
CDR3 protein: CASSRTGTVSYEQYF
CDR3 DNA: TGTGCCAGCAGCCGAACCGGGACAGTATCCTACGAGCAGTACTTC

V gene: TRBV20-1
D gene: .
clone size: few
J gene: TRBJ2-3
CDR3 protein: CSAHRDRTDTQYF
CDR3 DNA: TGCAGTGCTCACCGGGATCGCACAGATACGCAGTATTTT

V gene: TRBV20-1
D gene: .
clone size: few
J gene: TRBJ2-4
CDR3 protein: CSAAEDQGRIQYF
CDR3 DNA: TGCAGTGCAGCAGAGGACCAAGGCAGGATTCAGTACTTC

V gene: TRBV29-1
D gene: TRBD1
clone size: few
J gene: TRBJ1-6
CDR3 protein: CSVQIRTGTNSPLHF
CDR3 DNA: TGCAGCGTTCAAATACGGACAGGAACAAATTCACCCCTCCACTTT

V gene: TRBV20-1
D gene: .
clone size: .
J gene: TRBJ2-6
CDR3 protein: CSASGVSGANVLTF
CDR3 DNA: TGCAGTGCTAGTGGTGTTTCTGGGGCCAACGTCCTGACTTTC

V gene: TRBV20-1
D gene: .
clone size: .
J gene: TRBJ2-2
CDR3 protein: CSARWGSGELFF
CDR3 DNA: TGCAGTGCTAGATGGGGGTCCGGGGAGCTGTTTTTT

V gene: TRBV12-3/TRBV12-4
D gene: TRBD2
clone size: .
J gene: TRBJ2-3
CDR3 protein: CASSLGLAGATSTLDTQYF
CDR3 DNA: TGTGCCAGCAGTTTAGGCCTAGCGGGGGCCACATCTACTTTAGATACGCAGTATTTT

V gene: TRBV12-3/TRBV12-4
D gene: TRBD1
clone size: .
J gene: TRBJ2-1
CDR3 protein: CASSSGTGSPNEQFF
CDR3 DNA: TGTGCCAGCAGTTCCGGGACAGGGTCTCCCAATGAGCAGTTCTTC

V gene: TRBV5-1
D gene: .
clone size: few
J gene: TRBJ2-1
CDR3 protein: CASSLPSGHGGGQFF
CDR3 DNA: TGCGCCAGCAGCTTGCCCTCGGGACACGGGGGAGGGCAGTTCTTC

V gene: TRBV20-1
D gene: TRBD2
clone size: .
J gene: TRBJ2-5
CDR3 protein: CSARLAGRYQETQYF
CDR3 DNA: TGCAGTGCTAGACTAGCGGGAAGATACCAAGAGACCCAGTACTTC

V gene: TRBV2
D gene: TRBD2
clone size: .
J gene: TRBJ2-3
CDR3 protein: CARTAIGRPTLAGGQGDTQYF
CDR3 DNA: TGTGCCAGGACCGCTATCGGACGGCCAACACTAGCGGGAGGACAGGGAGATACGCAGTATTTT

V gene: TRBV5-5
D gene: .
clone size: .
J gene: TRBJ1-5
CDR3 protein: CASSWTANQPQHF
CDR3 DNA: TGTGCCAGCAGTTGGACAGCGAATCAGCCCCAGCATTTT

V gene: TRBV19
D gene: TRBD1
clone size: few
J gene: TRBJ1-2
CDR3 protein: CASSIRGNYGYTF
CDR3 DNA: TGTGCCAGTAGTATCAGGGGGAACTATGGCTACACCTTC

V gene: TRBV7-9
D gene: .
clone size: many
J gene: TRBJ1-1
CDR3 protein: CASSFVAGDVLNTEAFF
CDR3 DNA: TGTGCCAGCAGCTTTGTGGCAGGAGATGTATTAAACACTGAAGCTTTCTTT

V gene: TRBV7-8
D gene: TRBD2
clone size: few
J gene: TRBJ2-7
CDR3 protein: CASSLALTSFYEQYF
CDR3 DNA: TGTGCCAGCAGCTTAGCACTGACTAGCTTTTACGAGCAGTACTTC

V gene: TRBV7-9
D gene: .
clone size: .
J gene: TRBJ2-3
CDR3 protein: CASSLRGAGDTDTQYF
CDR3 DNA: TGTGCCAGCAGCTTACGGGGCGCTGGGGACACAGATACGCAGTATTTT

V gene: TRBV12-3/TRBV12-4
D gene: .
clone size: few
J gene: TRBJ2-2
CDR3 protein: CATSYGVGELFF
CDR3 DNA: TGTGCCACCTCATACGGGGTTGGGGAGCTGTTTTTT

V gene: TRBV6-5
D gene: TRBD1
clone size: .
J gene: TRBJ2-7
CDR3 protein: CASSYTLGQGARNEQYF
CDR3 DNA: TGTGCCAGCAGTTACACCTTGGGACAGGGGGCGCGGAACGAGCAGTACTTC

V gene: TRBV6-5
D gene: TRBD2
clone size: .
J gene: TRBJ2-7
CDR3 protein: CASSYYGTSGRAEQYF
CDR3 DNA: TGTGCCAGCAGTTACTACGGGACTAGCGGGAGGGCCGAGCAGTACTTC

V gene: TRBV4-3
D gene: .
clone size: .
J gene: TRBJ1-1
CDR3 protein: CASSQVLRGGMNTEAFF
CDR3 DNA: TGCGCCAGCAGCCAAGTCCTTCGCGGGGGAATGAACACTGAAGCTTTCTTT

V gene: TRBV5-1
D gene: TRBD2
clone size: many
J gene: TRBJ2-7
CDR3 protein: CASSGTSYEQYF
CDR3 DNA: TGTGCCAGCAGCGGGACCTCCTACGAGCAGTACTTC

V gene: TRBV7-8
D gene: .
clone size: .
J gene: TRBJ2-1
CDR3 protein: CASSLAQLAPEQFF
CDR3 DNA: TGTGCCAGCAGCTTAGCGCAGCTTGCCCCGGAGCAGTTCTTC

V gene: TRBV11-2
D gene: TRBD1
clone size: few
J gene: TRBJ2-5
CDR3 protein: CASSPGTGVQETQYF
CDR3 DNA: TGTGCCAGCAGCCCCGGGACAGGGGTCCAAGAGACCCAGTACTTC

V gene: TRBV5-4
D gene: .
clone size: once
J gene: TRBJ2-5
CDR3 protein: CASSLVASRSETQYF
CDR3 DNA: TGTGCCAGCAGCTTGGTGGCTAGTAGGTCGGAGACCCAGTACTTC

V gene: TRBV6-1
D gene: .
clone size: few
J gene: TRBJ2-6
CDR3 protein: CASSEQGGANVLTF
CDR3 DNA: TGTGCCAGCAGTGAACAGGGTGGGGCCAACGTCCTGACTTTC

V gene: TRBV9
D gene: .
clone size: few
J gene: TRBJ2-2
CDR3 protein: CASSPQPSVAGELFF
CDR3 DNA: TGTGCCAGCAGCCCCCAACCTAGCGTGGCCGGGGAGCTGTTTTTT

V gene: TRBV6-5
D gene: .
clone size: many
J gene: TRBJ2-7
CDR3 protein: CASRYLREQYF
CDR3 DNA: TGTGCCAGCAGATACCTAAGAGAGCAGTACTTC

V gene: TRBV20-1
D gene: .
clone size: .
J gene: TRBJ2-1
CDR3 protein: CSARQGTRPYNNEQFF
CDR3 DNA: TGCAGTGCTAGACAAGGGACTCGCCCTTACAACAATGAGCAGTTCTTC

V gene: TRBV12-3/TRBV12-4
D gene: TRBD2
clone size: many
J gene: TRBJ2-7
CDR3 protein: CASSRTSGSYEQYF
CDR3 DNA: TGTGCCAGCAGCCGAACTAGCGGCTCCTACGAGCAGTACTTC

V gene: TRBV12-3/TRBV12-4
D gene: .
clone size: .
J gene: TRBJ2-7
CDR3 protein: CASGPYRGGSYEQYF
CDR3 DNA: TGTGCCAGCGGACCCTACAGGGGGGGCTCCTACGAGCAGTACTTC

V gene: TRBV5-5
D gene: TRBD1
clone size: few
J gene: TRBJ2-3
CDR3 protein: CASSGQGRPQYF
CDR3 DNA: TGTGCCAGCAGCGGACAGGGGAGACCGCAGTATTTT

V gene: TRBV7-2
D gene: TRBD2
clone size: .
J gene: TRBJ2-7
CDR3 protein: CASSLVAGEAYEQYF
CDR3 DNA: TGTGCCAGCAGCTTAGTAGCGGGAGAGGCCTACGAGCAGTACTTC

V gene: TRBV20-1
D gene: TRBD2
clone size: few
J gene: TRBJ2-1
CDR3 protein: CSASPVLAGVDNEQFF
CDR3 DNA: TGCAGTGCTAGCCCGGTCCTAGCGGGAGTTGACAATGAGCAGTTCTTC

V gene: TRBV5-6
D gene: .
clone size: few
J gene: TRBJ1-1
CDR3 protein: CASRAVAADTEAFF
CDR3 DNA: TGTGCCAGCAGGGCCGTTGCGGCGGACACTGAAGCTTTCTTT

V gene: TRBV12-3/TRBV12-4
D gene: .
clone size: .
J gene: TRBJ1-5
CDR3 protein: CASSLQEGTQPQHF
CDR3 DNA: TGTGCCAGCAGCCTCCAGGAGGGTACCCAGCCCCAGCATTTT

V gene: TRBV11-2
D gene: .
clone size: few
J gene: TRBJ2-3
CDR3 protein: CASSPPAGTVGYTQYF
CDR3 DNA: TGTGCCAGCAGCCCGCCTGCTGGGACGGTGGGTTATACGCAGTATTTT

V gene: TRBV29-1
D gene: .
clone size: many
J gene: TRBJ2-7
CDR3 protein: CSVGKQYEQYF
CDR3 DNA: TGCAGCGTTGGTAAACAGTACGAGCAGTACTTC

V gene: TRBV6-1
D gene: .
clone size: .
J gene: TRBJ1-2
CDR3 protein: CASRREERGSYGYTF
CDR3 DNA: TGTGCCAGCAGACGAGAAGAAAGGGGAAGCTATGGCTACACCTTC

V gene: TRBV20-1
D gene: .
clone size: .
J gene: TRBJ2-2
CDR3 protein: CSLGSRTGELFF
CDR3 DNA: TGCAGTCTAGGAAGTAGAACCGGGGAGCTGTTTTTT

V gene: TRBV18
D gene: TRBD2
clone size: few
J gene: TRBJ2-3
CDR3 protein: CASSPTSGKDTQYF
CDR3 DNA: TGTGCCAGCTCACCAACTAGCGGGAAAGATACGCAGTATTTT

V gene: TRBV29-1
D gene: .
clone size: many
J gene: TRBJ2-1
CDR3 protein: CSVTGAGDEQFF
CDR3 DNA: TGCAGCGTTACGGGAGCAGGCGATGAGCAGTTCTTC

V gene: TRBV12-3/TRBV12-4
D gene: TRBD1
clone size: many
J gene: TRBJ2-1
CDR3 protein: CASSIFRDRANEQFF
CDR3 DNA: TGTGCCAGCAGCATATTCCGGGACAGGGCAAATGAGCAGTTCTTC

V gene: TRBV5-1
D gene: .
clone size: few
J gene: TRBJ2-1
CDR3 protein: CASSLRLQRAMYNEQFF
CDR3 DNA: TGCGCCAGCAGCTTGCGGCTCCAGCGGGCCATGTACAATGAGCAGTTCTTC

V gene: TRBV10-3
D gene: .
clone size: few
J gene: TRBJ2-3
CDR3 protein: CAISESLALTDTQYF
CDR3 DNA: TGTGCCATCAGTGAGTCGTTAGCTCTCACAGATACGCAGTATTTT

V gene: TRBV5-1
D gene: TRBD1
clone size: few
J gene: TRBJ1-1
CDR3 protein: CASRKGQGFTEAFF
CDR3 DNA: TGCGCCAGCAGAAAGGGACAGGGATTTACTGAAGCTTTCTTT

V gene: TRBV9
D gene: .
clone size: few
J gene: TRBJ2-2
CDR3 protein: CASSVAGRDTGELFF
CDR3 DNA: TGTGCCAGCAGCGTAGCAGGTCGGGACACCGGGGAGCTGTTTTTT